The 7 T cell receptor beta chains below all came from one sample that was sequenced in a study of post-analysis software for immune sequencing data. Findings and limits, study-wide: Patients used roughly five TRBV segments, including TRBV5-6, TRBV5-1 and TRBV20-1, more often than controls.

Libraries were made from TCR beta cDNA, and they carried unique molecular identifiers. TCRdb independently ran MiXCR on the PCR reads; one entry per CDR3 protein. This sample has approximately 660,000 distinct CDR3 sequences; 59% occur once, and the top ten carry 11%. These TCRs are of unknown antigen specificity. The sample comprised blood. The receptors derive from a girl aged 2 to 10 with multiple sclerosis.

The chain links TRBV2 to TRBJ2-3; 10 bases agree with TRBD2. Losses at the gene ends were 6 bases for V and 3 bases for J; bases not matched to a gene: 12. The CDR3 covers 17 residues. Per germline, CDR1 SNHLY and CDR2 FYNNEI. The CDR3 protein is CASSPTPLAGVTDTQYF. For the CDR3, the DNA is TGTGCCAGCAGCCCTACTCCTCTAGCGGGAGTGACAGATACGCAGTATTTT.

The CDR3 DNA follows: TGTGCCAGCAGCTTAATTGGGACAGCCCAACGTATGCAGTATTTT. As protein: CASSLIGTAQRMQYF. V usage is TRBV7-9 and J usage is TRBJ2-3; TRBD1 matches 7 bases. The junction had 13 bases not matched to a gene; V was cut back by 2 bases and J by 11 bases. The CDR3 extends over 15 amino acids. Germline CDR1 reads SEHNR; CDR2 reads FQNEAQ (reference sequence).

This chain joins TRBV10-1 and TRBJ1-5, with TRBD1 as a possible D gene (5 bases). The germline gives CDR1 WNHNN, CDR2 SYGVQD (reference sequence). The germline V and J ends were trimmed by 2 bases and 5 bases, with 10 bases remaining between them. The CDR3 runs to 14 residues. CDR3 bases: TGCGCCAGCAGTGAGAGGACAACTGATCAGCCCCAGCATTTT. It codes for CASSERTTDQPQHF.

The chain combines TRBV12-3 or TRBV12-4 with TRBJ1-2; 7 nucleotides align to TRBD1. Unmatched junction bases numbered 3, after V lost 5 bases and J lost 6 bases. This CDR3 spans 12 amino acids. Written as DNA, the CDR3 is TGTGCCAGCAGTAAGGGGGCGGATGGCTACACCTTC. Its protein product is CASSKGADGYTF.

V is TRBV12-3 or TRBV12-4 and J is TRBJ1-2; D call uncertain. This CDR3 spans 11 amino acids. V was trimmed by 7 bases and J by 4 bases, leaving 7 bases between them. CDR3 in DNA: TGTGCCAGCACCCGGGCCTATGGCTACACCTTC. As protein: CASTRAYGYTF.

J is TRBJ2-1 and V is TRBV7-2, with 8 bases that match TRBD1. CDR1 and CDR2 from the germline V gene are SGHTA and FQGNSA. The CDR3 contains 12 residues. After removal of 4 bases from V and 11 bases from J, the junction contained 4 bases not matched to a gene. The CDR3 nucleotides read TGTGCCAGCAGCTCCCCAGGGGGCCAGCAGTTCTTC. Its translation is CASSSPGGQQFF.

The rearrangement links TRBV12-3 or TRBV12-4 to TRBJ1-2, with D uncertain. The CDR3 contains 15 residues. Trimming cost V 7 bases and J 7 bases, with 22 bases left between them. The CDR3 region is CASTPHLERETGYTF. DNA for the CDR3: TGTGCCAGCACCCCGCACTTAGAGAGGGAGACTGGCTACACCTTC.